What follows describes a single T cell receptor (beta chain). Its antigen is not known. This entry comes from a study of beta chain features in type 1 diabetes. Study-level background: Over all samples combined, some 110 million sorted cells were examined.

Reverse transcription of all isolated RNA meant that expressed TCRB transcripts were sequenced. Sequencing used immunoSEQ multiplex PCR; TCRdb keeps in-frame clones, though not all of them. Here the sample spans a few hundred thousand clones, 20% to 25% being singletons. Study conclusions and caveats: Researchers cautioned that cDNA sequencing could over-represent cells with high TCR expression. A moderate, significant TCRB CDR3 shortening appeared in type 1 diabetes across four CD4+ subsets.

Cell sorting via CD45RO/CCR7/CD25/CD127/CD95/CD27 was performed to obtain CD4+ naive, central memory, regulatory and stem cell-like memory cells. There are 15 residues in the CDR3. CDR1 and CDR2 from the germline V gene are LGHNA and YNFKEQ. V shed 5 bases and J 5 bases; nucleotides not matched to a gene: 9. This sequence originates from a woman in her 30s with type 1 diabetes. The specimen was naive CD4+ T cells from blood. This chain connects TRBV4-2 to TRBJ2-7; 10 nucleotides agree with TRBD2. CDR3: CASSSTPGTSDEQYF. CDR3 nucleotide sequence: TGTGCCAGCAGCTCCACACCCGGGACTAGCGACGAGCAGTACTTC.